Below, 15 T cell receptor beta chains from the same sample are listed, as sequenced in a study of T cells in Graves' hyperthyroidism and ophthalmopathy. RNA transcripts yielded amplified TCR beta CDR3 regions. A first-round RT-PCR of the TCR CDR3 used the HTBI primer set. Each CDR3 protein is one row after TCRdb ran MiXCR on the multiplex PCR reads. The data hold 300,000 to 500,000 distinct CDR3 sequences, with around 15% observed a single time. Material: blood. These receptor sequences come from a man aged 50 to 60 with Graves' ophthalmopathy.

This clonotype was detected ten times or more. The V gene is TRBV20-1, the J gene TRBJ2-3, with 15 bases identical to TRBD2. The CDR3 has 16 residues. From germline, CDR1 is DFQATT and CDR2 SNEGSKA (reference sequence). Germline trimming cut 2 bases from V and 6 bases from J; bases unmatched to any gene: 6. The CDR3 region is CSARWGLAGGVDTQYF. For the CDR3, the DNA is TGCAGTGCTAGATGGGGACTAGCGGGAGGTGTGGATACGCAGTATTTT.

This rearrangement joins TRBV3-1 to TRBJ1-5; no clear D. Looked up from germline, CDR1 is LGHDT and CDR2 is YNNKEL (reference sequence). This CDR3 is 14 amino acids long. V was clipped by 1 base and J by 6 bases, with 10 bases between them. The CDR3 bases are TGTGCCAGCAGCCAAGTTGGTAGCTCTCAGCCCCAGCATTTT. Protein: CASSQVGSSQPQHF.

This clonotype was detected ten times or more. The CDR3 coding sequence is TGTGCCAGCAGTCCAACTAGGGCCTCCTACGAGCAGTACTTC. Translating gives CASSPTRASYEQYF. The genes are TRBV2 and TRBJ2-7, with D possibly TRBD2 on 5 matching bases. V lost 5 bases, J lost 0 bases, and 11 bases lay in between. Per germline, CDR1 SNHLY and CDR2 FYNNEI. The CDR3 is 14 amino acids.

This chain links TRBV29-1 with TRBJ2-3; D possibly corresponds to TRBD2 (5 bases). From germline, CDR1 is SQVTM and CDR2 ANQGSEA. With 3 bases removed from V and 8 bases from J, the gap between germline ends came to 12 bases. The CDR3 length is 12 residues. CDR3 residues: CSVDIRAGTQYF. CDR3 in DNA: TGCAGCGTTGATATTCGGGCGGGTACGCAGTATTTT.

Ten or more counts support this clonotype. The rearrangement joins TRBV4-1 to TRBJ2-1; TRBD1 or TRBD2 may be the D gene (5 bases each). V gave up 1 base and J gave up 4 bases, with 11 bases separating them. CDR3 length equals 15 residues. The germline V gene has CDR1 MGHRA and CDR2 YSYEKL. This CDR3 is CASSQVTGPYNEQFF. The DNA of the CDR3 is TGCGCCAGCAGCCAAGTCACGGGACCTTACAATGAGCAGTTCTTC.

Ten or more counts support this clonotype. The chain recombines TRBV6-6 with TRBJ2-1; 10 bases fit TRBD2. Germline CDR1 and CDR2: MNHNY and SVGAGI (reference sequence). The CDR3 has 15 residues. The V segment lost 2 bases and the J segment 2 bases; nucleotides outside the gene matches: 0. CDR3 protein: CASSYTSGTYNEQFF. In DNA form, the CDR3 reads TGTGCCAGCAGTTACACTAGCGGGACCTACAATGAGCAGTTCTTC.

The CDR3 DNA is TGTGCCGGAGGGGACACCGGAGGTGGCTACACCTTC. This translates into CAGGDTGGGYTF. The chain carries TRBV19 and TRBJ1-2; a weak D match, TRBD1 (6 bases). V was clipped by 11 bases and J by 7 bases, with 17 bases between them. The CDR3 runs to 12 residues. CDR1 and CDR2 from the germline V gene are LNHDA and SQIVND (reference sequence).

There are many counts of this clonotype. This chain's CDR3 is CASSLQQGYYGYTF. CDR3 nucleotide sequence: TGCGCCAGCAGCTTGCAGCAGGGGTATTATGGCTACACCTTC. V usage is TRBV5-1 and J usage is TRBJ1-2, with D maybe TRBD1 (6 bases). The CDR3 totals 14 residues. Trimming removed 1 base from V and 5 bases from J, with 12 bases in between. The V gene's germline CDR1 is SGHRS and CDR2 YFSETQ.

Only a few counts were recorded for this clonotype. The chain recombines TRBV7-3 with TRBJ2-2; the match to TRBD2 covers 11 bases. From germline, CDR1 is SGHTA and CDR2 FQGTGA. With V trimmed by 5 bases and J by 8 bases, 13 bases remained unmatched. This CDR3 is 17 amino acids long. The CDR3: CASSRPTTSGRGGELFF. The CDR3 DNA sequence: TGTGCCAGCAGCCGTCCCACCACTAGCGGGAGAGGTGGGGAGCTGTTTTTT.

This rearrangement joins TRBV20-1 to TRBJ2-1, with TRBD2 matching over 14 bases. Germline V gene sequence: CDR1 DFQATT, CDR2 SNEGSKA (reference sequence). With 6 bases clipped from V and 8 bases from J, the junction kept 9 bases outside the gene matches. The length of the CDR3 is 15 residues. The CDR3 nucleotides read TGCAGTGCCACGGGACTAGCGGGAGCCTTCGATGAGCAGTTCTTC. Its protein product is CSATGLAGAFDEQFF.

The rearrangement uses TRBV10-3 and TRBJ2-5; D gene unclear. Germline values: CDR1 ENHRY, CDR2 SYGVKD. Trimming shortened V by 2 bases and J by 1 base, and 5 bases separated the two germline ends. The CDR3 is 13 amino acids. CDR3 in amino acids: CAISERIQETQYF. DNA of the CDR3: TGTGCCATCAGTGAGCGGATCCAAGAGACCCAGTACTTC.

This clonotype showed up just a few times. The rearrangement joins TRBV29-1 to TRBJ2-1; 11 bases line up with TRBD2. The V gene's germline CDR1 is SQVTM and CDR2 ANQGSEA. The CDR3 spans 18 residues. J gave up 0 bases and V 7 bases, and 14 bases lay outside the gene matches. The CDR3 bases are TGCAGCGGAACGCGACTAGCGGGACCTAGGAGCTCCTACAATGAGCAGTTCTTC. It yields the protein CSGTRLAGPRSSYNEQFF.

This clonotype was picked up many times. This chain connects TRBV2 to TRBJ1-5; D is possibly TRBD1 (6 bases). The length of the CDR3 is 15 residues. V dropped 4 bases and J dropped 0 bases, with 10 bases sitting between them. Per the germline V gene, CDR1 is SNHLY and CDR2 is FYNNEI. CDR3: CASSARGASNQPQHF. For the CDR3, the DNA is TGTGCCAGCAGTGCCAGGGGAGCTAGCAATCAGCCCCAGCATTTT.

This clonotype was seen many times. This chain joins TRBV7-9 and TRBJ2-7, with 8 nucleotides matching TRBD1. Trimming at V came to 5 bases and at J to 3 bases, leaving 9 bases not matched to a gene. Germline V gene data show CDR1 as SEHNR and CDR2 as FQNEAQ (reference sequence). The CDR3 spans 15 residues. CDR3 residues: CASSRQGARVYEQYF. Here the CDR3 DNA reads TGTGCCAGCAGCCGGCAGGGGGCCAGGGTCTACGAGCAGTACTTC.

This clonotype was seen repeatedly, ten times or more. V and J are TRBV2 and TRBJ2-2, with 10 bases that match TRBD2. V gave up 7 bases and J gave up 5 bases; unmatched junction bases: 4. Germline lookup yields CDR1 SNHLY and CDR2 FYNNEI. The length of the CDR3 is 14 residues. The CDR3 here is CASNSGRDTGELFF. The CDR3 DNA is TGTGCCAGCAACAGCGGGAGGGATACCGGGGAGCTGTTTTTT. The entire variable domain, with the rest obtained from reference TRBV2 and TRBJ2-2, is as follows: EPEVTQTPSHQVTQMGQEVILRCVPISNHLYFYWYRQILGQKVEFLVSFYNNEISEKSEIFDDQFSVERPDGSNFTLKIRSTKLEDSAMYFCASNSGRDTGELFFGEGSRLTVL.